The rows below give T cell receptor beta chains drawn from one sample of a study of cytomegalovirus exposure and HLA in healthy donors. Some clones are missing from TCRdb's copy, which holds only in-frame ones; the method was immunoSEQ multiplex PCR. The table has under 150,000 clones, about 79% seen once. The sample consisted of PBMCs. These receptors all stem from a woman under 30 in good health and CMV-seronegative. Each CDR3 is given with its conserved first and last residue. The order of the fields is V gene, clone size, J gene, D gene, CDR3 protein, CDR3 DNA. A D gene is named only where the DNA matches it firmly. Clone size is given for some rows only: seen once, a few or many times, or a class if the clone is expanded.

>TRBV30|NA|TRBJ1-1|NA
CAWRGTGRTEAFF
TGTGCCTGGAGAGGTACAGGGCGTACTGAAGCTTTCTTT
>TRBV4-3|NA|TRBJ1-5|NA
CASSQDQVVQGYQPQHF
TGCGCCAGCAGCCAAGATCAAGTCGTACAGGGTTACCAGCCCCAGCATTTT
>TRBV9|NA|TRBJ1-1|NA
CASSRGHLNTEAFF
TGTGCCAGCAGCCGAGGACACCTAAACACTGAAGCTTTCTTT
>TRBV7-2|NA|TRBJ1-3|NA
CASSSGLLTTIYF
TGTGCCAGCAGCTCAGGGCTTCTTACCACCATATATTTT
>TRBV5-4|NA|TRBJ2-3|NA
CASSVGGVSTDTQYF
TGTGCCAGCAGCGTGGGCGGGGTCAGCACAGATACGCAGTATTTT
>TRBV7-2|NA|TRBJ2-7|NA
CASSLGWQQYF
TGTGCCAGCAGCTTAGGGTGGCAGCAGTACTTC
>TRBV30|NA|TRBJ1-2|TRBD1
CAWGTGAGYTF
TGTGCCTGGGGGACAGGGGCTGGCTACACCTTC
>TRBV6-6|few|TRBJ1-1|NA
CASSYGGQLNTEAFF
TGTGCCAGCAGTTACGGCGGCCAACTGAACACTGAAGCTTTCTTT
>TRBV28|NA|TRBJ1-1|NA
CASNSGDTEAFF
TGTGCCAGCAATTCCGGGGACACTGAAGCTTTCTTT
>TRBV19|NA|TRBJ1-4|NA
CASRWGDRKEKLFF
TGTGCCAGTAGGTGGGGGGATAGGAAGGAAAAACTGTTTTTT